This TCR beta chain emerged from a study of T cell responses to AZD1222 COVID-19 vaccine. Points from the study as a whole: Mapped onto spike, vaccine-associated CD4 TCRs spanned it and were dominant at 160-218 and 743-854.

The CDR3 consists of 15 residues. Germline CDR1 SGHNT, CDR2 YYREEE (reference sequence). With 3 bases clipped from V and 9 bases from J, the junction kept 11 bases outside the gene matches. Remarks on this clone: What it binds is unknown.

Repertoires were generated with immunoSEQ multiplex PCR, while TCRdb's copy carries only in-frame clones and drops some. The sample holds tens of thousands of clones, roughly nine tenths seen once. V is TRBV5-4 and J is TRBJ2-7; the match to TRBD2 covers 11 bases. The clonotype comes from an adult in good health. The sequences come from peripheral blood, collected on day 0 of AZD1222 vaccination. The CDR3 sequence is CASSSLAGGPAGQYF. CDR3 nucleotides: TGTGCCAGCAGCTCGCTAGCGGGGGGACCCGCTGGGCAGTACTTC.